This T cell receptor beta chain was obtained from a study of T cell repertoires in cytomegalovirus infection. Overall study context: Indicated by public TCR beta signatures were CMV infection and matching HLA type.

Regarding the study as a whole: HLA-C-restricted CMV-specific TCR beta clonotypes were dominant in the ex vivo response. People with CMV and the relevant HLA were identified by cumulative public TCR beta family frequency.

Each CDR3 protein is one row after TCRdb ran MiXCR on the reads. Of a few hundred thousand distinct CDR3 sequences in the sample, 15% to 20% were seen once. Germline CDR1 is MNHEY and CDR2 is SVGEGT. V shed 11 bases and J shed 6 bases, with 13 bases lying between them. This CDR3 has 12 residues. This clonotype was found a few times. The antigen remains unidentified. The V and J genes are TRBV6-2 or TRBV6-3 and TRBJ2-2; D is undetermined. This receptor was taken from a human donor in good health (CMV status not recorded). Some clones in this sample may be carry-over from other donors' samples. The sample taken for sequencing was CD8+ T cells from PBMCs. CDR3 nucleotides: TGTGCCGTCGAAGAAGGTCCCGGGGAGCTGTTTTTT. It encodes CAVEEGPGELFF.